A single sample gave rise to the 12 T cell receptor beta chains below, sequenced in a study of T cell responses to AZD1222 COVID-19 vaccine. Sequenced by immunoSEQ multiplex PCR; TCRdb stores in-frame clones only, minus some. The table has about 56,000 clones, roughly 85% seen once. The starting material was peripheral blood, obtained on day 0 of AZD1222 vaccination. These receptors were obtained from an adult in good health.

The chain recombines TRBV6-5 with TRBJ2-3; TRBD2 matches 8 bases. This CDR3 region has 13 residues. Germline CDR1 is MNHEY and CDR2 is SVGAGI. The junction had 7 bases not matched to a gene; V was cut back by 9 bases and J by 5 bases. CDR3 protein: CASGRGGLDTQYF. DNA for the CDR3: TGTGCCAGTGGCCGGGGGGGCCTAGATACGCAGTATTTT.

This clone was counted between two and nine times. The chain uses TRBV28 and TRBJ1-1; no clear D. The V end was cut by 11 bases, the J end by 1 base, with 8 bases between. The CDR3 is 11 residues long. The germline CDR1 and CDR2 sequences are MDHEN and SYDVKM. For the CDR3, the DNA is TGTGCCGCGCTAAAGAACACTGAAGCTTTCTTT. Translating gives CAALKNTEAFF.

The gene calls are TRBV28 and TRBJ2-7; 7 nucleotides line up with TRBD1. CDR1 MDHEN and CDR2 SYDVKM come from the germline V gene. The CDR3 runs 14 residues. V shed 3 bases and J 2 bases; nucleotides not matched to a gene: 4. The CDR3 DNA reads TGTGCCAGCAGTTTTGGGGACAGTCCCTACGAGCAGTACTTC. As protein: CASSFGDSPYEQYF.

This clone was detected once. This chain's CDR3 is CASSHKGIRKAFF. The CDR3 DNA follows: TGTGCCAGCAGCCACAAAGGGATAAGGAAAGCTTTCTTT. The V call is TRBV5-6, the J call TRBJ1-1, with no clear D. Germline CDR1 SGHDT, CDR2 YYEEEE. The CDR3 is 13 residues long. The V end was cut by 4 bases, the J end by 9 bases, with 16 bases between.

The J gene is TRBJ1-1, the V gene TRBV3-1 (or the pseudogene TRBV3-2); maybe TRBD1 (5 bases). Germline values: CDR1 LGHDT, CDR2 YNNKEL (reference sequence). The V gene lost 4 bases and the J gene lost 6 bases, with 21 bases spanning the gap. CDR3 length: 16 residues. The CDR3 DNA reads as TGTGCCAGCAGCCGAGGGTCCGGGGCGAAGCGGGCTGAAGCTTTCTTT. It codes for CASSRGSGAKRAEAFF.

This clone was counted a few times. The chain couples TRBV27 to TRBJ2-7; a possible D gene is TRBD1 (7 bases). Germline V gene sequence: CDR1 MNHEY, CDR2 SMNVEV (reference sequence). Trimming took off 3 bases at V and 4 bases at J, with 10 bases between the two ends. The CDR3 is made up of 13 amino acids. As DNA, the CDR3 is TGTGCCAGCAGTTTTCAGGGGGGATACGAGCAGTACTTC. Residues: CASSFQGGYEQYF.

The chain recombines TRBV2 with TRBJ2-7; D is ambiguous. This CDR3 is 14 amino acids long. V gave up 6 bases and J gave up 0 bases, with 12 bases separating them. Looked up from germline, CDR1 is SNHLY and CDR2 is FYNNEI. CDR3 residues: CASRSNPSSYEQYF. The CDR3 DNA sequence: TGTGCCAGCAGGTCGAACCCGAGCTCCTACGAGCAGTACTTC.

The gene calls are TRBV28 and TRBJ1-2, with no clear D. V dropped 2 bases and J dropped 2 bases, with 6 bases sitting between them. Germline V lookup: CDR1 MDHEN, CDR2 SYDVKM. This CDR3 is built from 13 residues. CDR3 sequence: CASSLARNYGYTF. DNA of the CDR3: TGTGCCAGCAGTTTAGCCCGAAACTATGGCTACACCTTC.

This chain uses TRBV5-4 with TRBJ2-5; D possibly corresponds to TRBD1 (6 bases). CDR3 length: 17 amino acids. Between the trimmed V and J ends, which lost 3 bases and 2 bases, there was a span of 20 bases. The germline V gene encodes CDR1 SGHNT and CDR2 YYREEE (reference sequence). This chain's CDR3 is CASSSGEGGVRQETQYF. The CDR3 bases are TGTGCCAGCAGCTCTGGCGAAGGGGGAGTCAGGCAAGAGACCCAGTACTTC.

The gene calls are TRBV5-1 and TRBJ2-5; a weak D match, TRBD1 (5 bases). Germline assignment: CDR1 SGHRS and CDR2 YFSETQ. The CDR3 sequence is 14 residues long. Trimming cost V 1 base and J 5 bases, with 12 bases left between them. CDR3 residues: CASSLMTVGETQYF. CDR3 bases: TGCGCCAGCAGCTTGATGACAGTGGGGGAGACCCAGTACTTC.

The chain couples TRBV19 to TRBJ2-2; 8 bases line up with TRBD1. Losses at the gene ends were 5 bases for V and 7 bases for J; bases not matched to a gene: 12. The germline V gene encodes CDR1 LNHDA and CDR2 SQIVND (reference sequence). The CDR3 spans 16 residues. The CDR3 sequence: CASSHSGGGVGGELFF. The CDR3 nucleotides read TGTGCCAGTAGTCATTCAGGGGGCGGAGTCGGCGGGGAGCTGTTTTTT.

The CDR3 sequence: CASSQDRASGVEQYF. In nucleotides, the CDR3 is TGCGCCAGCAGCCAAGATCGAGCTAGCGGGGTCGAGCAGTACTTC. V and J are TRBV4-1 and TRBJ2-7; 9 nucleotides agree with TRBD2. This CDR3 is built from 15 residues. V shed 0 bases, J shed 6 bases, and the junction held 6 bases outside the gene matches. The germline V gene has CDR1 MGHRA and CDR2 YSYEKL.